These T cell receptor beta chains were read from a single sample in a study of Graves' ophthalmopathy and Graves' hyperthyroidism. TCRdb itself ran the multiplex PCR reads through MiXCR, one entry per CDR3 protein. Of more than 1,000,000 distinct CDR3 sequences in the sample, roughly two fifths were seen once. Sequencing input: peripheral blood or thyroid tissue (not recorded which). The receptors originated from an adult man with Graves' hyperthyroidism. Both conserved end residues are part of each CDR3. The D gene is left open where the match is weak. Clone size is stated in some rows and not others, as once, few, many or a class when expanded.

clone_size: -
j_call: TRBJ2-7
v_call: TRBV7-9
d_call: -
cdr3_aa: CASSVVEGIYEQYF
cdr3_nt: TGTGCCAGCAGCGTTGTGGAGGGGATCTACGAGCAGTACTTC

clone_size: few
j_call: TRBJ1-2
v_call: TRBV4-3
d_call: -
cdr3_aa: CASSQDRIGPYGYTF
cdr3_nt: TGCGCCAGCAGCCAAGATCGTATTGGACCCTATGGCTACACCTTC

clone_size: -
j_call: TRBJ2-7
v_call: TRBV7-9
d_call: TRBD2
cdr3_aa: CASAQGRGAGSYEQYF
cdr3_nt: TGTGCCAGCGCCCAAGGGCGGGGGGCCGGATCCTACGAGCAGTACTTC

clone_size: -
j_call: TRBJ1-1
v_call: TRBV11-2
d_call: TRBD1
cdr3_aa: CASSQGTGRANTEAFF
cdr3_nt: TGCGCCAGCAGCCAAGGGACAGGGCGAGCGAACACTGAAGCTTTCTTT

clone_size: many
j_call: TRBJ2-7
v_call: TRBV20-1
d_call: TRBD1
cdr3_aa: CSALGQGAYYEQYF
cdr3_nt: TGCAGTGCATTAGGACAGGGGGCGTACTACGAGCAGTACTTC

clone_size: few
j_call: TRBJ2-7
v_call: TRBV12-3/TRBV12-4
d_call: TRBD1
cdr3_aa: CASSLPGQGTHEQYF
cdr3_nt: TGTGCCAGCAGTCTACCGGGACAGGGAACCCACGAGCAGTACTTC

clone_size: -
j_call: TRBJ2-1
v_call: TRBV15
d_call: TRBD1
cdr3_aa: CATSSRDRAYNEQFF
cdr3_nt: TGTGCCACCAGCTCCCGGGACAGGGCTTACAATGAGCAGTTCTTC

clone_size: few
j_call: TRBJ2-7
v_call: TRBV10-3
d_call: -
cdr3_aa: CASSTQASYEQYF
cdr3_nt: TGTGCCAGCTCAACACAGGCCTCCTACGAGCAGTACTTC

clone_size: few
j_call: TRBJ2-5
v_call: TRBV19
d_call: -
cdr3_aa: CASSSRTGSYQETQYF
cdr3_nt: TGTGCCAGTAGTAGCCGAACAGGTTCCTACCAAGAGACCCAGTACTTC

clone_size: -
j_call: TRBJ1-5
v_call: TRBV5-1
d_call: -
cdr3_aa: CASSAGTNHPQHF
cdr3_nt: TGCGCCAGCAGCGCAGGGACCAATCATCCCCAGCATTTT

clone_size: many
j_call: TRBJ2-2
v_call: TRBV7-9
d_call: TRBD1
cdr3_aa: CASSPLRGTGNTGELFF
cdr3_nt: TGTGCCAGCAGCCCTTTGAGAGGGACAGGGAACACCGGGGAGCTGTTTTTT

clone_size: -
j_call: TRBJ1-1
v_call: TRBV15
d_call: -
cdr3_aa: CATSGWGGEAFF
cdr3_nt: TGTGCCACCAGCGGGTGGGGGGGCGAAGCTTTCTTT

clone_size: many
j_call: TRBJ2-5
v_call: TRBV7-9
d_call: -
cdr3_aa: CASRARGLEETQYF
cdr3_nt: TGTGCCAGCAGGGCGAGGGGTTTGGAGGAGACCCAGTACTTC

clone_size: few
j_call: TRBJ1-1
v_call: TRBV25-1
d_call: -
cdr3_aa: CASTPPGGGTEAFF
cdr3_nt: TGTGCCAGCACTCCCCCGGGGGGGGGTACTGAAGCTTTCTTT

clone_size: -
j_call: TRBJ1-5
v_call: TRBV2
d_call: -
cdr3_aa: CASSPNSRQSSQPQHF
cdr3_nt: TGTGCCAGCAGCCCGAACTCGCGACAGTCGAGTCAGCCCCAGCATTTT

clone_size: few
j_call: TRBJ1-5
v_call: TRBV4-3
d_call: TRBD1
cdr3_aa: CASSQAIGQGFNQPQHF
cdr3_nt: TGCGCCAGCAGCCAGGCGATCGGACAGGGGTTCAATCAGCCCCAGCATTTT

clone_size: -
j_call: TRBJ2-6
v_call: TRBV10-3
d_call: TRBD1
cdr3_aa: CAIGQGVSGANVLTF
cdr3_nt: TGTGCCATCGGACAGGGAGTGTCTGGGGCCAACGTCCTGACTTTC

clone_size: many
j_call: TRBJ2-5
v_call: TRBV10-3
d_call: TRBD2
cdr3_aa: CAISEPGLAGVTQYF
cdr3_nt: TGTGCCATCAGTGAGCCGGGACTAGCGGGAGTGACCCAGTACTTC

clone_size: many
j_call: TRBJ1-1
v_call: TRBV5-1
d_call: -
cdr3_aa: CASSLSQEGAFF
cdr3_nt: TGTGCCAGCAGCTTATCCCAGGAGGGAGCTTTCTTT

clone_size: -
j_call: TRBJ1-5
v_call: TRBV10-3
d_call: -
cdr3_aa: CASSYSPGTFRGDQPQHF
cdr3_nt: TGTGCCAGCAGTTACTCCCCCGGGACATTCAGAGGAGATCAGCCCCAGCATTTT

clone_size: -
j_call: TRBJ1-4
v_call: TRBV20-1
d_call: -
cdr3_aa: CSARDLRQACSHEKLFF
cdr3_nt: TGCAGTGCTAGAGACCTCCGACAGGCTTGTAGTCATGAAAAACTGTTTTTT

clone_size: -
j_call: TRBJ1-6
v_call: TRBV29-1
d_call: -
cdr3_aa: CSVRTSSYNSPLHF
cdr3_nt: TGCAGCGTTCGGACAAGCTCCTATAATTCACCCCTCCACTTT

clone_size: -
j_call: TRBJ2-5
v_call: TRBV29-1
d_call: -
cdr3_aa: CSAKTHPQAAQYF
cdr3_nt: TGCAGCGCAAAGACGCATCCCCAGGCGGCCCAGTACTTC

clone_size: -
j_call: TRBJ1-2
v_call: TRBV10-2
d_call: TRBD1
cdr3_aa: CASNPGQGMYGYTF
cdr3_nt: TGCGCCAGCAATCCGGGACAGGGGATGTATGGCTACACCTTC

clone_size: -
j_call: TRBJ1-5
v_call: TRBV19
d_call: TRBD1
cdr3_aa: CASRPWGDRDGNQPQHF
cdr3_nt: TGTGCCAGTAGGCCGTGGGGGGACAGGGATGGAAATCAGCCCCAGCATTTT

clone_size: -
j_call: TRBJ2-6
v_call: TRBV6-5
d_call: -
cdr3_aa: CASSAWRQAGANVLTF
cdr3_nt: TGTGCCAGCAGTGCCTGGAGACAGGCTGGGGCCAACGTCCTGACTTTC

clone_size: -
j_call: TRBJ1-4
v_call: TRBV20-1
d_call: -
cdr3_aa: CSATGSQLNEKLFF
cdr3_nt: TGCAGTGCTACCGGGTCCCAACTTAATGAAAAACTGTTTTTT

clone_size: few
j_call: TRBJ2-7
v_call: TRBV10-3
d_call: -
cdr3_aa: CAIGQSYEQYF
cdr3_nt: TGTGCCATCGGGCAGTCCTACGAGCAGTACTTC

clone_size: few
j_call: TRBJ1-2
v_call: TRBV6-5
d_call: -
cdr3_aa: CASSPTGRGYGYTF
cdr3_nt: TGTGCCAGCAGTCCGACAGGCCGAGGCTATGGCTACACCTTC

clone_size: -
j_call: TRBJ2-7
v_call: TRBV4-2
d_call: -
cdr3_aa: CASSQDWQGRGYEQYF
cdr3_nt: TGTGCCAGCAGCCAAGATTGGCAGGGGAGAGGCTACGAGCAGTACTTC

clone_size: -
j_call: TRBJ1-2
v_call: TRBV29-1
d_call: TRBD1
cdr3_aa: CSVLSGGGYTF
cdr3_nt: TGCAGCGTTTTGTCAGGGGGGGGCTACACCTTC

clone_size: many
j_call: TRBJ1-6
v_call: TRBV20-1
d_call: -
cdr3_aa: CSALDVGESYNSPLHF
cdr3_nt: TGCAGTGCTCTAGATGTGGGGGAATCCTATAATTCACCCCTCCACTTT

clone_size: -
j_call: TRBJ1-5
v_call: TRBV11-2
d_call: -
cdr3_aa: CASSLDPRGNQPQHF
cdr3_nt: TGTGCCAGCAGCTTAGATCCCCGGGGCAATCAGCCCCAGCATTTT

clone_size: -
j_call: TRBJ1-5
v_call: TRBV7-6
d_call: -
cdr3_aa: CASSLVAGYGNQPQHF
cdr3_nt: TGTGCCAGCAGCTTAGTCGCAGGGTATGGCAATCAGCCCCAGCATTTT

clone_size: -
j_call: TRBJ1-6
v_call: TRBV7-2
d_call: -
cdr3_aa: CASSLGGSRGSYNSPLHF
cdr3_nt: TGTGCCAGCAGCTTAGGGGGGTCACGGGGGTCCTATAATTCACCCCTCCACTTT

clone_size: few
j_call: TRBJ1-6
v_call: TRBV15
d_call: -
cdr3_aa: CATSREGERSPLHF
cdr3_nt: TGTGCCACCAGCAGAGAGGGGGAAAGATCACCCCTCCACTTT

clone_size: many
j_call: TRBJ2-7
v_call: TRBV29-1
d_call: -
cdr3_aa: CSVGRGRYEQYF
cdr3_nt: TGCAGCGTGGGAAGGGGAAGGTACGAGCAGTACTTC

clone_size: -
j_call: TRBJ2-5
v_call: TRBV29-1
d_call: -
cdr3_aa: CSGNGPLAQGTQYF
cdr3_nt: TGCAGCGGAAACGGCCCTCTGGCCCAAGGGACCCAGTACTTC

clone_size: many
j_call: TRBJ1-1
v_call: TRBV9
d_call: -
cdr3_aa: CASSVVGSRRAEAFF
cdr3_nt: TGTGCCAGCAGCGTAGTGGGGAGTCGTCGTGCTGAAGCTTTCTTT

clone_size: few
j_call: TRBJ2-6
v_call: TRBV15
d_call: -
cdr3_aa: CATDNGTSGANVLTF
cdr3_nt: TGTGCCACCGATAACGGGACCTCTGGGGCCAACGTCCTGACTTTC

clone_size: many
j_call: TRBJ1-5
v_call: TRBV19
d_call: -
cdr3_aa: CASSILFNQPQHF
cdr3_nt: TGTGCCAGTAGTATACTGTTTAATCAGCCCCAGCATTTT

clone_size: -
j_call: TRBJ2-7
v_call: TRBV28
d_call: -
cdr3_aa: CASSWAGGEQYF
cdr3_nt: TGTGCCAGCAGTTGGGCAGGCGGCGAGCAGTACTTC

clone_size: -
j_call: TRBJ2-7
v_call: TRBV5-1
d_call: TRBD1
cdr3_aa: CASSLSPDRGPYEQYF
cdr3_nt: TGCGCCAGCAGCTTGTCACCGGACAGGGGTCCGTACGAGCAGTACTTC

clone_size: few
j_call: TRBJ2-5
v_call: TRBV28
d_call: -
cdr3_aa: CASGNRGALETQYF
cdr3_nt: TGTGCCAGCGGCAATCGGGGGGCCTTAGAGACCCAGTACTTC

clone_size: -
j_call: TRBJ2-5
v_call: TRBV4-2
d_call: TRBD2
cdr3_aa: CASSPTGTRGETQYF
cdr3_nt: TGTGCCAGCAGCCCTACCGGGACTAGAGGAGAGACCCAGTACTTC

clone_size: -
j_call: TRBJ2-5
v_call: TRBV4-2
d_call: TRBD1
cdr3_aa: CASSQTHRGRGASQYF
cdr3_nt: TGTGCCAGCAGCCAAACCCACAGGGGTCGTGGAGCGTCCCAGTACTTC

clone_size: once
j_call: TRBJ1-1
v_call: TRBV29-1
d_call: TRBD1
cdr3_aa: CSVDRTGVYGTEAFF
cdr3_nt: TGCAGCGTTGATCGGACAGGGGTCTATGGCACTGAAGCTTTCTTT

clone_size: many
j_call: TRBJ2-5
v_call: TRBV15
d_call: -
cdr3_aa: CATSSSLMETQYF
cdr3_nt: TGTGCCACCAGCAGTAGTTTAATGGAGACCCAGTACTTC

clone_size: -
j_call: TRBJ1-6
v_call: TRBV7-6
d_call: -
cdr3_aa: CASSLSELPFPLHF
cdr3_nt: TGTGCCAGCAGCTTATCGGAGCTACCCTTCCCCCTCCACTTT

clone_size: -
j_call: TRBJ1-4
v_call: TRBV28
d_call: TRBD1
cdr3_aa: CASRPGQTNEKLFF
cdr3_nt: TGTGCCAGCAGACCGGGACAGACTAATGAAAAACTGTTTTTT

clone_size: few
j_call: TRBJ2-7
v_call: TRBV5-4
d_call: TRBD2
cdr3_aa: CASSPTRSGSIYEQYF
cdr3_nt: TGTGCCAGCAGCCCCACGCGTAGCGGGAGTATCTACGAGCAGTACTTC

clone_size: few
j_call: TRBJ1-1
v_call: TRBV12-3/TRBV12-4
d_call: TRBD1
cdr3_aa: CASSSPDRAGFGAFF
cdr3_nt: TGTGCCAGCAGTTCCCCCGACAGGGCCGGGTTTGGGGCTTTCTTT

clone_size: -
j_call: TRBJ2-5
v_call: TRBV27
d_call: -
cdr3_aa: CASKLVGTAEETQYF
cdr3_nt: TGTGCCAGCAAACTCGTGGGCACAGCTGAAGAGACCCAGTACTTC

clone_size: once
j_call: TRBJ1-2
v_call: TRBV10-2
d_call: -
cdr3_aa: CASSEPGRALNYGYTF
cdr3_nt: TGCGCCAGCAGTGAGCCGGGCAGGGCGCTTAACTATGGCTACACCTTC